This T cell receptor (beta chain) was found in a study of T cells in Graves' hyperthyroidism and ophthalmopathy. V shed 3 bases and J shed 0 bases, with 12 bases lying between them. This CDR3 is 15 amino acids long. Notes on the study in general: Most expanded thyroid clonotypes above 0.001 recurred in blood.

Participants, patients aged 18 to 65, had newly diagnosed hyperthyroidism with a duration under 2 months. Cells are PBMCs isolated from roughly 10 ml of fresh blood. TCR beta CDR3 regions were amplified from RNA. When the TCR CDR3 underwent first-round RT-PCR, the HTBI primer set was used. TCRdb analysed the multiplex PCR reads with MiXCR anew, one entry per CDR3 protein. The sample records about 700,000 distinct CDR3 sequences, 14% being singletons. This clonotype was seen a few times. Its target is unknown. The chain employs TRBV12-3 or TRBV12-4 and TRBJ2-7; a possible D gene is TRBD2 (6 bases). This clonotype was obtained from a woman aged 18-30 years with Graves' hyperthyroidism. Sequencing was done on a sample of blood. The CDR3 DNA reads TGTGCCAGCAGTTTGGGAGCGGGCCCCTCCTACGAGCAGTACTTC. Translation gives CASSLGAGPSYEQYF.